This entry lists 28 T cell receptor beta chains sequenced from one sample in a study of shared clonotypes between healthy human individuals. CD45RO-negative CD8 cells positively selected for CCR7 made up the naive population, which excluded terminally differentiated effector memory CD45RA+ cells. Sequencing was performed with immunoSEQ multiplex PCR; in TCRdb, only in-frame clones are kept and a portion is missing. The sample holds about 2 million clones, around 96% seen once. The specimen was naive CD8+ T cells sorted from blood. These receptor sequences come from a man in his late teens or twenties in good health.

The rearrangement uses TRBV11-2 and TRBJ2-1; tentative D call: TRBD2 (6 bases). Germline assignment: CDR1 SGHAT and CDR2 FQNNGV. The CDR3 sequence is 13 residues long. V lost 1 base and J lost 7, with 8 bases in between. CDR3 in DNA: TGTGCCAGCAGCTTAGGCGGGGAGAATGAGCAGTTCTTC. This translates into CASSLGGENEQFF.

V usage is TRBV27 and J usage is TRBJ2-7; 10 bases fit TRBD1. The CDR3 sequence is 15 residues long. The germline V gene encodes CDR1 MNHEY and CDR2 SMNVEV (reference sequence). The V segment lost 7 bases and the J segment 3 bases; nucleotides outside the gene matches: 9. Here the CDR3 DNA reads TGTGCCAGCACCACGGACAGGGGGAGTTTCTACGAGCAGTACTTC. Translation gives CASTTDRGSFYEQYF.

There are a few counts of this clone. This sample also contains other DNA sequences that code for the same CDR3. The V call is TRBV11-2, the J call TRBJ1-1; D perhaps matches TRBD1 (5 bases). Trimming removed 4 bases at V and 1 base at J, with 16 bases between. There are 16 residues in the CDR3. Germline loops: CDR1 SGHAT, CDR2 FQNNGV. For the CDR3, the DNA is TGTGCCAGCAGCTCCTATCAAGGCAGGGCGAACACTGAAGCTTTCTTT. Protein sequence: CASSSYQGRANTEAFF.

CDR3 residues: CASSSRTSGISEQFF. CDR3 DNA: TGTGCCAGCAGCTCTCGGACTAGCGGGATAAGTGAGCAGTTCTTC. The chain couples TRBV7-9 to TRBJ2-1; 12 bases map to TRBD2. Per the germline V gene, CDR1 is SEHNR and CDR2 is FQNEAQ (reference sequence). With V trimmed by 4 bases and J by 9 bases, 7 bases remained unmatched. The CDR3 spans 15 residues. The whole variable domain, filled in from reference TRBV7-9 and TRBJ2-1, reads DTGVSQNPRHKITKRGQNVTFRCDPISEHNRLYWYRQTLGQGPEFLTYFQNEAQLEKSRLLSDRFSAERPKGSFSTLEIQRTEQGDSAMYLCASSSRTSGISEQFFGPGTRLTVL.

The gene calls are TRBV15 and TRBJ2-1; 14 bases agree with TRBD2. This CDR3 comprises 15 residues. Trimming at V came to 5 bases and at J to 10 bases, leaving 7 bases not matched to a gene. The V gene's germline CDR1 is LNHNV and CDR2 YYDKDF (reference sequence). CDR3 in amino acids: CATSLGLAGEGEQFF. The CDR3 bases are TGTGCCACCAGCCTGGGACTAGCGGGAGAGGGGGAGCAGTTCTTC.

CDR3 nucleotide sequence: TGTGCCAGCACCGGACCCTTAGAGATCACGCAGTATTTT. Translated, it gives CASTGPLEITQYF. The chain recombines TRBV27 with TRBJ2-3; D gene uncertain. Germline V gene sequence: CDR1 MNHEY, CDR2 SMNVEV (reference sequence). The germline V and J ends were trimmed by 7 bases and 9 bases, with 17 bases remaining between them. The CDR3 is 13 residues long.

This sequence joins TRBV9 and TRBJ1-4; unclear D gene. The V gene lost 3 bases and the J gene lost 0 bases, with 15 bases spanning the gap. The CDR3 sequence is 17 residues long. Germline V lookup: CDR1 SGDLS, CDR2 YYNGEE. CDR3 sequence (DNA): TGTGCCAGCAGCGCTCCCAGGACCGGAGCAACTAATGAAAAACTGTTTTTT. The encoded protein is CASSAPRTGATNEKLFF.

In regard to this clone: A read error may produce the germline difference seen at one junction end. V usage is TRBV7-7 and J usage is TRBJ2-2; D is perhaps TRBD1 or TRBD2 (5 bases each). This CDR3 has 14 residues. The germline CDR1 and CDR2 sequences are SSHAT and FNYEAQ (reference sequence). In DNA, the CDR3 is TGTGCTAGCAGCTTACGGCAGGGAGTCGGGGAGCTGTTTTTT. This gives the protein CASSLRQGVGELFF.

This rearrangement joins TRBV4-1 to TRBJ1-1, with unresolved D. CDR3 length: 16 amino acids. The V end lost 0 bases, the J end lost 3 bases, and 14 bases lay between the germline ends. Germline V gives CDR1 MGHRA, CDR2 YSYEKL. The CDR3: CASSQEGVRVDTEAFF. The CDR3 nucleotides read TGCGCCAGCAGCCAAGAGGGAGTACGGGTGGACACTGAAGCTTTCTTT.

The rearrangement uses TRBV25-1 and TRBJ2-2, with D possibly being TRBD2 (6 bases). This CDR3 comprises 14 residues. Between the trimmed V and J ends, which lost 4 bases and 1 base, there was a span of 7 bases. The germline CDR1 and CDR2 sequences are MGHDK and SYGVNS. CDR3 nucleotides: TGTGCCAGCAGTGGTAGCGGGAACACCGGGGAGCTGTTTTTT. Its protein product is CASSGSGNTGELFF.

The rearrangement joins TRBV9 to TRBJ1-2, with D hard to call. Germline CDR1 reads SGDLS; CDR2 reads YYNGEE. CDR3 length: 17 amino acids. Trimming stripped 0 bases from V and 5 bases from J, with 20 bases between. CDR3 loop: CASSVEDTLLVHYGYTF. The CDR3 DNA follows: TGTGCCAGCAGCGTAGAGGATACTCTCTTGGTTCATTATGGCTACACCTTC.

The chain joins TRBV19 to TRBJ2-7; D perhaps matches TRBD2 (6 bases). V was clipped by 0 bases and J by 3 bases, with 21 bases between them. CDR3 size: 18 residues. Germline V gives CDR1 LNHDA, CDR2 SQIVND (reference sequence). The CDR3 spells CASSIDLPSGQAVYEQYF. DNA of the CDR3: TGTGCCAGTAGTATAGATCTTCCGAGCGGGCAGGCAGTCTACGAGCAGTACTTC.

V is TRBV30 and J is TRBJ1-6; 10 bases are shared with TRBD1. Trimming removed 4 bases from V and 7 bases from J; junction bases left unmatched: 7. CDR3 length: 15 amino acids. Germline CDR1 GTSNPN, CDR2 SVGIG (reference sequence). CDR3 nucleotides: TGTGCCTGGAAGGGAGGGACAGGGGAAAATTCACCCCTCCACTTT. Translation gives CAWKGGTGENSPLHF. The variable domain in full, completed from reference TRBV30 and TRBJ1-6, reads SQTIHQWPATLVQPVGSPLSLECTVEGTSNPNLYWYRQAAGRGLQLLFYSVGIGQISSEVPQNLSASRPQDRQFILSSKKLLLSDSGFYLCAWKGGTGENSPLHFGNGTRLTVT.

The chain employs TRBV30 and TRBJ1-1; no firm D call. Trimming removed 0 bases at V and 3 bases at J, with 8 bases between. The germline CDR1 and CDR2 sequences are GTSNPN and SVGIG (reference sequence). The CDR3 is 13 residues long. This CDR3 is CAWSVGWDTEAFF. Here the CDR3 DNA reads TGTGCCTGGAGTGTAGGCTGGGACACTGAAGCTTTCTTT. Supplemented by reference TRBV30 and TRBJ1-1, the full variable domain reads SQTIHQWPATLVQPVGSPLSLECTVEGTSNPNLYWYRQAAGRGLQLLFYSVGIGQISSEVPQNLSASRPQDRQFILSSKKLLLSDSGFYLCAWSVGWDTEAFFGQGTRLTVV.

The V and J genes are TRBV27 and TRBJ2-3, with 7 bases matching TRBD2. CDR3 length: 14 residues. Germline assignment: CDR1 MNHEY and CDR2 SMNVEV (reference sequence). J was trimmed by 7 bases and V by 8 bases; bases with no gene match: 12. This chain's CDR3 is CASSRGTHVNTQYF. DNA of the CDR3: TGTGCCAGCTCGCGGGGGACTCACGTTAATACGCAGTATTTT.

This chain's CDR3 is CASSPTGTGVYEQYF. For the CDR3, the DNA is TGTGCCAGCAGCCCCACCGGGACAGGGGTCTACGAGCAGTACTTC. The rearrangement joins TRBV5-4 to TRBJ2-7; 10 positions match TRBD1. Looked up from germline, CDR1 is SGHNT and CDR2 is YYREEE (reference sequence). Trimming cost V 4 bases and J 3 bases; bases outside gene matches: 7. CDR3 length: 15 amino acids.

The rearrangement joins TRBV27 to TRBJ1-5; 8 nucleotides match TRBD1. Germline V gene data show CDR1 as MNHEY and CDR2 as SMNVEV (reference sequence). CDR3 length equals 16 residues. The V segment lost 5 bases and the J segment 5 bases; nucleotides outside the gene matches: 11. This CDR3 is CASSPWTGSHDQPQHF. For the CDR3, the DNA is TGTGCCAGCAGTCCTTGGACAGGGAGCCATGATCAGCCCCAGCATTTT.

This clone has just a few counts. Other DNA variants within this sample encode the same CDR3. The chain is built from TRBV30 and TRBJ1-5, with D hard to call. CDR1 is GTSNPN, CDR2 SVGIG, per germline (reference sequence). The CDR3 has 13 residues. V dropped 0 bases and J dropped 4 bases, with 7 bases sitting between them. CDR3 residues: CAWSVGGNQPQHF. The CDR3 nucleotides read TGTGCCTGGAGTGTAGGAGGAAATCAGCCCCAGCATTTT.

This clone was detected only once. The CDR3 DNA is TGTGCCAGCAGCTGGAGTTCGGGAAACCTCCGGGAGCAGTACTTC. Amino acids: CASSWSSGNLREQYF. The chain is built from TRBV13 and TRBJ2-7; D perhaps matches TRBD2 (5 bases). V lost 4 bases to trimming and J lost 7 bases, with 20 bases between them. Germline V gene lookup returns CDR1 PRHDT and CDR2 FYEKMQ (reference sequence). This CDR3 has 15 amino acids.

A remark on this clone: At the DNA level, this CDR3 is encoded by other sequences in the same sample as well. The V gene is TRBV11-3, the J gene TRBJ2-3; D ambiguous. With 0 bases removed from V and 2 bases from J, the gap between germline ends came to 3 bases. The germline V gene has CDR1 SGHNT and CDR2 YENEEA. The CDR3 is 13 residues long. The CDR3 DNA is TGTGCCAGCAGCTTAGAAAACACAGATACGCAGTATTTT. Translating gives CASSLENTDTQYF.

The chain recombines TRBV21-1 with TRBJ1-2. TRBV21-1 is a pseudogene segment. CDR3 size: 14 residues. CDR3 sequence reads: CASSKAGFDYGYTF. DNA for the CDR3: TGTGCCAGCAGCAAAGCAGGGTTTGACTATGGCTACACCTTC.

The chain couples TRBV4-1 to TRBJ2-2; no firm D call. V lost 5 bases and J 0 bases, leaving 7 bases between the germline ends. CDR3 length: 14 amino acids. Germline V gene sequence: CDR1 MGHRA, CDR2 YSYEKL. CDR3 in amino acids: CASSMAPNTGELFF. CDR3 DNA: TGCGCCAGCAGCATGGCACCGAACACCGGGGAGCTGTTTTTT.

A note on this clone: Germline is not matched at one junction end, which may reflect a read error. This chain uses TRBV7-6 with TRBJ2-1; D remains ambiguous. This CDR3 spans 13 amino acids. CDR1 is SGHVS and CDR2 is FNYEAQ in the germline V gene. The CDR3 DNA sequence: TGTGCCAGCAGCCCAAGTAGCTACGATGAGCAGTTCTTC. This codes for CASSPSSYDEQFF.

J is TRBJ2-3 and V is TRBV6-5; 8 positions agree with TRBD2. The ends lost 6 bases at V and 3 bases at J; junction bases unmatched: 8. The CDR3 sequence is 15 residues long. CDR1 MNHEY and CDR2 SVGAGI come from the germline V gene. Here the CDR3 reads CASSLLADRTDTQYF. CDR3 nucleotide sequence: TGTGCCAGCAGCCTACTAGCGGATCGAACAGATACGCAGTATTTT.

The chain carries TRBV13 and TRBJ2-1; 7 nucleotides line up with TRBD1. Germline lookup yields CDR1 PRHDT and CDR2 FYEKMQ (reference sequence). This CDR3 spans 16 amino acids. The V gene end was trimmed by 2 bases and the J gene end by 0 bases; junction bases not matched to a gene: 4. The CDR3 loop reads CASSLQGDGSYNEQFF. The CDR3 nucleotides read TGTGCCAGCAGCTTACAGGGGGATGGCTCCTACAATGAGCAGTTCTTC.

The genes are TRBV6-1 and TRBJ1-1, with TRBD1 matching over 8 bases. Germline V CDR1 and CDR2: MNHNS, SASEGT. V was clipped by 3 bases and J by 11 bases; unmatched bases: 11. The CDR3 extends over 14 amino acids. As DNA, the CDR3 is TGTGCCAGCAGTGACAAATTGGGAACAGGGGGTGCTTTCTTT. This gives the protein CASSDKLGTGGAFF.

The CDR3 sequence: CASSSGQGVGETQYF. In DNA, the CDR3 is TGTGCCAGCAGCTCAGGACAGGGGGTGGGAGAGACCCAGTACTTC. The chain uses TRBV7-9 and TRBJ2-5; 10 nucleotides agree with TRBD1. From germline, CDR1 is SEHNR and CDR2 FQNEAQ (reference sequence). There are 15 residues in the CDR3. The trim removed 4 bases at V and 4 bases at J, leaving 6 bases unmatched.

V and J are TRBV6-1 and TRBJ1-2; D unclear. Looked up from germline, CDR1 is MNHNS and CDR2 is SASEGT. This CDR3 contains 14 residues. Trimming cost V 5 bases and J 8 bases, with 18 bases left between them. CDR3 sequence (DNA): TGTGCCAGCAGTCTCGACATAACGAACATCGGCTACACCTTC. It yields the protein CASSLDITNIGYTF.